The 20 T cell receptor beta chains below come from one sample, sequenced in a study of T cells in women clearing cervical HPV infection. This table comes from immunoSEQ multiplex PCR, and its TCRdb copy is limited to in-frame clones, with some not included. The table counts fewer than 40,000 clones; 4.8% lies in the top ten. Sequencing was done on a sample of blood buffy coat. The receptor set was obtained from a woman between 18 and 75 years old with a cervical HPV16 infection that either progressed to CIN3+ or cleared (not recorded which).

The part of the CDR3 DNA that was read is TGCAGCGTTGAAGGGCAGAAGGCTGAA. This gives the protein CSVEGQKAE. The full-length CDR3 reads as CSVEGQKAEAFF. This chain joins TRBV29-1 and TRBJ1-1; no definite D call. The CDR3 end is not reached by the read, which stops 3 residues before it; the germline J gene fills it in. V lost 1 base to trimming and J lost 6 bases, with 9 bases between them. The length of the CDR3 is 12 residues. Germline V gene data show CDR1 as SQVTM and CDR2 as ANQGSEA.

As regards this clone: Sequencing ends 3 residues short of the CDR3 end; the germline J gene provides the rest. The V gene is TRBV7-2, the J gene TRBJ1-2; TRBD1 aligns across 10 bases. The CDR3 runs 14 residues. Trimming at V came to 5 bases and at J to 6 bases, leaving 6 bases not matched to a gene. Germline V lookup: CDR1 SGHTA, CDR2 FQGNSA. The CDR3 here is CASSPGQGSHGYTF. The CDR3 bases that were read are TGTGCCAGCAGCCCGGGACAGGGGAGCCATGGC.

As concerns this clone: The observed sequence ends 3 residues before the CDR3 terminus, with the missing tail filled in from the germline J gene. The chain is built from TRBV19 and TRBJ2-3, with 8 bases matching TRBD1. CDR1 is LNHDA and CDR2 is SQIVND in the germline V gene (reference sequence). The CDR3 totals 17 residues. The ends lost 6 bases at V and 4 bases at J; junction bases unmatched: 15. The covered CDR3 bases are TGTGCCAGTAGCACTTCCGACAGGGGAGTTCCCGCAGATACG. Its translation is CASSTSDRGVPADT. The complete CDR3 protein is CASSTSDRGVPADTQYF.

As for this clone: The read halts 3 residues ahead of the CDR3 end, with the missing end drawn from the germline J gene. V usage is TRBV29-1 and J usage is TRBJ1-5; 9 bases align to TRBD1. Per the germline V gene, CDR1 is SQVTM and CDR2 is ANQGSEA. V shed 7 bases, J shed 2 bases, and the junction held 9 bases outside the gene matches. The length of the CDR3 is 15 residues. CDR3 DNA, as far as it was read: TGCAGCGGATACCACAGGGGGCAAGGCAATCAGCCC. Translation gives CSGYHRGQGNQP. The full CDR3 reads CSGYHRGQGNQPQHF.

Concerning this clone: The CDR3 end falls 3 residues outside the read, so it is completed with the germline J gene. This chain links TRBV20-1 with TRBJ1-4, with D possibly matching TRBD1 (6 bases). CDR3 length: 13 residues. Germline assignment: CDR1 DFQATT and CDR2 SNEGSKA (reference sequence). V lost 5 bases and J lost 7, with 14 bases in between. Here the CDR3 reads CSAGGGAGEKLFF. CDR3 DNA (partial): TGCAGTGCTGGTGGGGGGGCTGGTGAAAAA.

As for this clone: The read terminates 3 residues before the CDR3 end, so the remaining end is supplied by the germline J gene. This chain connects TRBV6-1 to TRBJ1-5; possibly TRBD1 for D (5 bases). CDR3 length equals 15 residues. Trimming removed 2 bases at V and 0 bases at J, with 8 bases between. Germline CDR1 and CDR2: MNHNS and SASEGT. The sequenced part of the CDR3 DNA is TGTGCCAGCAGTGAAAGGGGCGGTAGCAATCAGCCC. Protein sequence: CASSERGGSNQP. In full, the CDR3 reads CASSERGGSNQPQHF.

Partial CDR3 DNA: TGTGCCAGCAGCCCCAGGACAGGTGCCTCCCAAGAGACC. Translating it yields CASSPRTGASQET. The CDR3 in full is CASSPRTGASQETQYF. The chain is built from TRBV13 and TRBJ2-5, with 7 nucleotides matching TRBD1. The read finishes 3 residues shy of the CDR3 end, and the germline J gene is used to complete it. CDR1 is PRHDT, CDR2 FYEKMQ, per germline (reference sequence). Losses at the gene ends were 5 bases for V and 1 base for J; bases not matched to a gene: 10. The CDR3 extends over 16 amino acids.

A word on this clone: The sequenced fragment ends 3 residues before the CDR3 boundary, so the rest is inferred from the germline J gene. The chain recombines TRBV6-1 with TRBJ1-5; D is undetermined. Germline V gene data show CDR1 as MNHNS and CDR2 as SASEGT. The CDR3 length is 14 residues. The germline V and J ends were trimmed by 3 bases and 2 bases, with 8 bases remaining between them. Partial CDR3 DNA: TGTGCCAGCAGTGACTACCGGGGCAATCAGCCC. Amino acid sequence: CASSDYRGNQP. The full CDR3 protein reads CASSDYRGNQPQHF.

About this clone: The sequenced fragment ends 3 residues before the CDR3 boundary, so the rest is inferred from the germline J gene. The rearrangement uses TRBV20-1 and TRBJ1-5; no firm D call. This CDR3 comprises 16 residues. The V gene lost 0 bases and the J gene lost 0 bases, with 12 bases spanning the gap. Germline V gene data show CDR1 as DFQATT and CDR2 as SNEGSKA (reference sequence). CDR3 residues: CSAREGSPYSNQPQHF. CDR3 bases read: TGCAGTGCTAGAGAAGGCAGTCCTTATAGCAATCAGCCC.

A remark on this clone: The read finishes 3 residues shy of the CDR3 end, and the germline J gene is used to complete it. The genes are TRBV6-1 and TRBJ1-3, with D maybe TRBD1 (6 bases). Trimming took 3 bases from V and 3 from J, leaving 12 bases between them. The CDR3 loop spans 15 amino acids. The germline V gene has CDR1 MNHNS and CDR2 SASEGT. The CDR3 bases that were read are TGTGCCAGCAGTGAGATGTGGGACATTGGAAACACC. This gives the protein CASSEMWDIGNT. The whole CDR3 region reads CASSEMWDIGNTIYF.

Notes on this clone: Read sequence stops 3 residues before the CDR3 end, and the germline J gene provides the missing end. The chain is built from TRBV12-3 or TRBV12-4 and TRBJ2-1, with TRBD2 identical over 16 bases. Losses at the gene ends were 3 bases for V and 0 bases for J; bases not matched to a gene: 5. The CDR3 length is 19 residues. CDR3 in amino acids: CASSFLGLAGGFSYNEQFF. The DNA read from the CDR3 is TGTGCCAGCAGTTTTTTGGGACTAGCGGGGGGGTTCTCCTACAATGAG.

CDR3 DNA (partial): TGTGCCAGCAGTTACTTCAGGGCCGAGGGAGTTGAA. Translating it yields CASSYFRAEGVE. The whole CDR3 is CASSYFRAEGVEAFF. The chain carries TRBV6-2 or TRBV6-3 and TRBJ1-1; tentatively, D is TRBD1 (5 bases). The CDR3 end lies 3 residues beyond the end of the read and is filled in from the germline J gene. The germline V gene has CDR1 MNHEY and CDR2 SVGEGT. The ends were cut back, 1 base at V and 7 bases at J, with 16 bases in the middle. This CDR3 has 15 residues.

Comment on this clone: Read coverage stops 3 residues before the CDR3 terminus; the germline J gene supplies the remainder. The chain couples TRBV30 to TRBJ2-6; TRBD2 is a possible D gene (5 bases). The CDR3 has 16 residues. V gave up 3 bases and J gave up 0 bases, with 12 bases separating them. Germline loops: CDR1 GTSNPN, CDR2 SVGIG (reference sequence). The sequenced CDR3 bases are TGTGCCTGGAGCCGCGGGCTGAGCTCTGGGGCCAACGTC. Translation gives CAWSRGLSSGANV. The whole CDR3 protein reads CAWSRGLSSGANVLTF.

Concerning this clone itself: Read coverage stops 3 residues before the CDR3 terminus; the germline J gene supplies the remainder. The chain is built from TRBV20-1 and TRBJ2-1, with TRBD2 matching 10 bases. CDR1 is DFQATT, CDR2 SNEGSKA, per germline (reference sequence). The CDR3 has 14 residues. V shed 3 bases and J 4 bases; nucleotides not matched to a gene: 3. The CDR3 sequence: CSARLAGDYNEQFF. The DNA read from the CDR3 is TGCAGTGCTAGGCTAGCGGGGGATTACAATGAG.

Concerning this clone itself: The read ends 3 residues early relative to the CDR3; the germline J gene fills the gap. The J gene is TRBJ1-4, the V gene TRBV5-1; D may be TRBD1 (6 bases). CDR3 size: 15 residues. Germline V gene sequence: CDR1 SGHRS, CDR2 YFSETQ. The V gene lost 0 bases and the J gene lost 3 bases, with 9 bases spanning the gap. The CDR3 DNA, read in part, is TGCGCCAGCAGCTTGGAGGGGGGGCCTAATGAAAAA. Amino acids: CASSLEGGPNEK. The entire CDR3 reads CASSLEGGPNEKLFF. Filled out from reference TRBV5-1 and TRBJ1-4, the complete variable domain reads KAGVTQTPRYLIKTRGQQVTLSCSPISGHRSVSWYQQTPGQGLQFLFEYFSETQRNKGNFPGRFSGRQFSNSRSEMNVSTLELGDSALYLCASSLEGGPNEKLFFGSGTQLSVL.

Points on this clone: The read ends 3 residues before the CDR3 terminus; that terminus is restored from the germline J gene. This chain joins TRBV4-2 and TRBJ1-3, with D unresolved. Germline CDR1 LGHNA, CDR2 YNFKEQ. The CDR3 spans 15 residues. The V and J ends lost 1 base and 0 bases respectively, with 7 bases between them. CDR3 in amino acids: CASSQVPGSGNTIYF. CDR3 DNA (partial): TGTGCCAGCAGCCAAGTACCCGGCTCTGGAAACACC.

As regards this clone: Read sequence stops 3 residues before the CDR3 end, and the germline J gene provides the missing end. The chain joins TRBV20-1 to TRBJ1-1; D gene unclear. Germline V lookup: CDR1 DFQATT, CDR2 SNEGSKA (reference sequence). The CDR3 contains 13 residues. V dropped 0 bases and J dropped 0 bases, with 5 bases sitting between them. The CDR3 sequence: CSARDNMNTEAFF. Incomplete CDR3 DNA: TGCAGTGCTAGAGACAACATGAACACTGAA.

A remark on this clone: The read terminates 3 residues ahead of where the CDR3 ends, so the germline J gene completes it. The chain uses TRBV24-1 and TRBJ1-4, with a tentative D call TRBD1 (5 bases). There are 18 residues in the CDR3. The germline V gene encodes CDR1 KGHDR and CDR2 SFDVKD. Trimming took 4 bases from V and 4 from J, leaving 21 bases between them. The CDR3 here is CATSDPVDPDRDNEKLFF. The CDR3 bases that were read are TGTGCCACCAGTGACCCCGTCGACCCAGACAGAGATAATGAAAAA.

This clone is identified as medium-sized from frequency. From the germline J gene comes the end of the CDR3, since the read stops 3 residues before it. The V gene is TRBV19, the J gene TRBJ2-7; 12 nucleotides align to TRBD1. The V segment lost 6 bases and the J segment 6 bases; nucleotides outside the gene matches: 6. Per the germline V gene, CDR1 is LNHDA and CDR2 is SQIVND (reference sequence). The CDR3 sequence is 14 residues long. Partial CDR3 DNA: TGTGCCAGTAGGAGGGGACAGGGGGCAGGCGAG. It encodes CASRRGQGAGE. The CDR3, in full, reads CASRRGQGAGEQYF.

Notes on this clone: From the germline J gene comes the end of the CDR3, since the read stops 3 residues before it. The rearrangement uses TRBV2 and TRBJ1-5, with a possible D match to TRBD1 (5 bases). The length of the CDR3 is 15 residues. Germline loops: CDR1 SNHLY, CDR2 FYNNEI. V shed 6 bases and J shed 3 bases, with 15 bases lying between them. The CDR3 DNA, read in part, is TGTGCCAGCAGAGGGCAGGGCGCTTTCAATCAGCCC. The encoded protein is CASRGQGAFNQP. The full CDR3 sequence reads CASRGQGAFNQPQHF.